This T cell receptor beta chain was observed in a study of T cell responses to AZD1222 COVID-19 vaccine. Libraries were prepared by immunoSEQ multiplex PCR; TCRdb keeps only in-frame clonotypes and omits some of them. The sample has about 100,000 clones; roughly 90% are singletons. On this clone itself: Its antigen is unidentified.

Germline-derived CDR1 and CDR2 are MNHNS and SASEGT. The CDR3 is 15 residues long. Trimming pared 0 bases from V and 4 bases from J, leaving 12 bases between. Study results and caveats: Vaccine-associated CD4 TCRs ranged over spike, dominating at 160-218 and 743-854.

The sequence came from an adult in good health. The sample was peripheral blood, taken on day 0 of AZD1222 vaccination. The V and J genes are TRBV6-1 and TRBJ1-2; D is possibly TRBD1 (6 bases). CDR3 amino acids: CASSEAPGQSYGYTF. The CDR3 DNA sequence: TGTGCCAGCAGTGAAGCTCCCGGACAGAGCTATGGCTACACCTTC.